This TCR beta chain was identified during a study of cytomegalovirus exposure and HLA in healthy donors. General observations from the study: HLA alleles showed associations with fewer than 20,000 TCR beta sequences in a later analysis, at a 0.05 false discovery rate. TCR beta chains associated with HLA were, in a later analysis, more clonally expanded than equally common others.

All the people who gave samples were healthy bone marrow donors. V was shortened by 8 bases and J by 4 bases, with 13 bases between the two germline ends. The CDR3 covers 13 residues. From germline, CDR1 is SNHLY and CDR2 FYNNEI. The PCR contained 60 Vbeta and 13 Jbeta primers. The repertoire was sequenced with immunoSEQ multiplex PCR; TCRdb's copy has only in-frame clones and lacks some. Of some 150,000 clones listed, around 80% are singletons. There are a few counts of this clone. Its specificity is not known. The receptor was derived from a man aged 25-40 years in good health and CMV-seronegative. The sample consisted of PBMCs. The J gene is TRBJ2-3, the V gene TRBV2; D may be TRBD2 (7 bases). The CDR3 sequence: CASRRGGSDTQYF. CDR3 nucleotide sequence: TGTGCCAGCCGGAGGGGGGGGTCAGATACGCAGTATTTT.